The 4 T cell receptor beta chains below come from one sample, sequenced in a study of OX40 agonist ivuxolimab in advanced cancers. Repertoires were generated with immunoSEQ multiplex PCR, while TCRdb's copy carries only in-frame clones and drops some. The sample consists of about 58,000 clones, roughly 80% of them appearing once. The input for sequencing was CD4+ or CD8+ T cells sorted from blood, taken in a trial of the OX40 agonist ivuxolimab. These receptors were taken from an adult with an advanced solid tumor such as melanoma, head and neck, liver or kidney cancer.

The chain joins TRBV19 to TRBJ2-3; possible D gene TRBD2, 7 bases. The ends were cut back, 4 bases at V and 6 bases at J, with 17 bases in the middle. Germline V lookup: CDR1 LNHDA, CDR2 SQIVND (reference sequence). The CDR3 is 15 amino acids. The CDR3 DNA sequence: TGTGCCAGTAGTACCGGGGGGTACAGGGCTGATACGCAGTATTTT. Translating it yields CASSTGGYRADTQYF.

The V gene is TRBV5-8, the J gene TRBJ1-6, with TRBD1 identical over 10 bases. The CDR3 covers 15 residues. Germline V gene data show CDR1 as SGHTS and CDR2 as YDEGEE. With 5 bases clipped from V and 7 bases from J, the junction kept 6 bases outside the gene matches. The CDR3: CASRRQGAKNSPLHF. The CDR3 DNA sequence: TGTGCCAGCAGGAGACAGGGGGCTAAAAATTCACCCCTCCACTTT.

The V gene is TRBV6-6, the J gene TRBJ2-7, with 9 bases aligning to TRBD2. The germline gives CDR1 MNHNY, CDR2 SVGAGI (reference sequence). This CDR3 has 15 residues. Losses at the gene ends were 6 bases for V and 4 bases for J; bases not matched to a gene: 10. CDR3 coding DNA: TGTGCCAGCAGCTTACAGGCGGGAGGGCCTTACGAGCAGTACTTC. It yields the protein CASSLQAGGPYEQYF.

J is TRBJ2-4 and V is TRBV7-3, with 10 nucleotides matching TRBD2. Unmatched junction bases numbered 16, after V lost 1 base and J lost 16 bases. CDR1 and CDR2 from the germline V gene are SGHTA and FQGTGA. This CDR3 region has 16 residues. This CDR3 is CASSLSQVAGGPRSYF. DNA of the CDR3: TGTGCCAGCAGCTTAAGTCAGGTAGCGGGGGGACCCAGGTCCTACTTC.